The 29 T cell receptor beta chains presented below share a single source sample, sequenced in a study of cytomegalovirus exposure and HLA in healthy donors. PCR involved 60 Vbeta and 13 Jbeta primers. The assay was immunoSEQ multiplex PCR, and TCRdb's table has in-frame clones only and misses some. The sample lists some 140,000 clones; approximately 79% were seen once. The source material was PBMCs. The receptor set was obtained from a man aged 45-65 years in good health and CMV-seropositive.

The chain recombines TRBV10-3 with TRBJ2-7; tentatively, D is TRBD2 (6 bases). V was pared by 8 bases and J by 2 bases, with 16 bases between. The CDR3 consists of 14 residues. Germline CDR1 reads ENHRY; CDR2 reads SYGVKD. The CDR3 DNA sequence: TGTGCCATCGGGGGGACGGTAGGGGCCTACGAGCAGTACTTC. Translated, it gives CAIGGTVGAYEQYF.

This chain connects TRBV19 to TRBJ1-5; 9 bases match TRBD1. The CDR3 sequence is 16 residues long. Per the germline V gene, CDR1 is LNHDA and CDR2 is SQIVND (reference sequence). The V gene end was trimmed by 7 bases and the J gene end by 0 bases; junction bases not matched to a gene: 7. CDR3 residues: CASTPGQGNSNQPQHF. CDR3 in DNA: TGTGCCAGTACCCCGGGACAGGGTAATAGCAATCAGCCCCAGCATTTT.

The V and J genes are TRBV7-2 and TRBJ2-7, with 8 bases lining up with TRBD1. V gave up 6 bases and J gave up 0 bases; unmatched junction bases: 4. Germline CDR1 is SGHTA and CDR2 is FQGNSA. This CDR3 has 14 amino acids. For the CDR3, the DNA is TGTGCCAGCAGTGTAGGACAGGGCTCCTACGAGCAGTACTTC. It yields the protein CASSVGQGSYEQYF.

Only a few counts were recorded for this clone. The chain joins TRBV2 to TRBJ1-2; a possible D gene is TRBD1 (6 bases). Germline loops: CDR1 SNHLY, CDR2 FYNNEI. Trimming pared 7 bases from V and 7 bases from J, leaving 16 bases between. The CDR3 is 13 residues long. The CDR3 sequence is CASTGQGPGGYTF. CDR3 bases: TGTGCCAGCACAGGTCAGGGGCCGGGTGGCTACACCTTC.

This sequence joins TRBV6-1 and TRBJ1-5; possible D gene TRBD1, 5 bases. Trimming pared 8 bases from V and 4 bases from J, leaving 12 bases between. The CDR3 is 13 residues long. Germline V gene data show CDR1 as MNHNS and CDR2 as SASEGT. The CDR3 DNA is TGTGCCAGCGGCGAGACAGTTAATCAGCCCCAGCATTTT. Translated: CASGETVNQPQHF.

The table lists this clone with a few counts. The genes are TRBV29-1 and TRBJ2-3; no clear D. V lost 7 bases and J 4 bases, leaving 12 bases between the germline ends. The CDR3 sequence is 12 residues long. Germline lookup yields CDR1 SQVTM and CDR2 ANQGSEA. The CDR3 protein is CSARYSADTQYF. The CDR3, as DNA: TGCAGCGCCCGCTACTCCGCAGATACGCAGTATTTT.

The chain has TRBV19 and TRBJ2-7; D perhaps matches TRBD1 (5 bases). The CDR3 contains 17 residues. Between the trimmed V and J ends, which lost 0 bases and 0 bases, there was a span of 15 bases. The germline CDR1 and CDR2 sequences are LNHDA and SQIVND (reference sequence). Here the CDR3 reads CASSIDPSQGISYEQYF. The CDR3 DNA follows: TGTGCCAGTAGTATAGATCCTTCGCAGGGTATCTCCTACGAGCAGTACTTC.

This chain links TRBV25-1 with TRBJ2-7, with TRBD2 matching over 8 bases. Unmatched junction bases numbered 15, after V lost 1 base and J lost 4 bases. The length of the CDR3 is 18 residues. The V gene's germline CDR1 is MGHDK and CDR2 SYGVNS. Here the CDR3 reads CASSEFVGGRGAGYEQYF. CDR3 in DNA: TGTGCCAGCAGTGAATTTGTCGGGGGGCGGGGGGCCGGGTACGAGCAGTACTTC.

CDR3 protein: CASSAIRDRGTGELFF. The CDR3, as DNA: TGCGCCAGCAGCGCAATCCGGGACAGGGGCACCGGGGAGCTGTTTTTT. The genes are TRBV4-1 and TRBJ2-2; TRBD1 matches 10 bases. The CDR3 runs to 16 residues. With 5 bases clipped from V and 4 bases from J, the junction kept 7 bases outside the gene matches. The V gene's germline CDR1 is MGHRA and CDR2 YSYEKL.

The chain carries TRBV6-4 and TRBJ2-2; 9 bases align to TRBD1. The CDR3 is 15 amino acids. V lost 6 bases, J lost 4 bases, and 6 bases stayed unmatched. CDR1 is MRHNA and CDR2 is SNTAGT in the germline V gene. CDR3 DNA sequence: TGTGCCAGCAGCACCGGGACAGGGTCCACCGGGGAGCTGTTTTTT. It codes for CASSTGTGSTGELFF.

This chain links TRBV4-1 with TRBJ2-7; D not resolved. Trimming pared 0 bases from V and 8 bases from J, leaving 14 bases between. The V gene's germline CDR1 is MGHRA and CDR2 YSYEKL. This CDR3 has 14 amino acids. The CDR3 DNA follows: TGCGCCAGCAGCCAAGAGTCTATCCCCCCCAAGCAGTACTTC. It codes for CASSQESIPPKQYF.

V gene TRBV5-1 combines with J gene TRBJ2-4, with D perhaps matching TRBD2 (6 bases). V shed 1 base and J shed 5 bases, with 10 bases lying between them. Per germline, CDR1 SGHRS and CDR2 YFSETQ. The CDR3 has 14 residues. The DNA of the CDR3 is TGCGCCAGCAGCTTGCGCGGGGACCAAAACATTCAGTACTTC. Amino acids: CASSLRGDQNIQYF.

The rearrangement links TRBV6-6 to TRBJ2-1, with 13 nucleotides matching TRBD2. Germline-derived CDR1 and CDR2 are MNHNY and SVGAGI (reference sequence). The CDR3 extends over 15 amino acids. After removal of 6 bases from V and 7 bases from J, the junction contained 6 bases not matched to a gene. The CDR3 loop is CASRRTSGRGNEQFF. CDR3 nucleotide sequence: TGTGCCAGCAGAAGGACTAGCGGGAGAGGTAATGAGCAGTTCTTC.

This clone has more than one count but fewer than ten. The chain is built from TRBV7-9 and TRBJ1-2; TRBD1 aligns across 7 bases. V shed 1 base, J shed 3 bases, and the junction held 5 bases outside the gene matches. CDR3 size: 15 residues. The germline V gene has CDR1 SEHNR and CDR2 FQNEAQ (reference sequence). CDR3 in amino acids: CASSLGTQGDYGYTF. The CDR3 DNA follows: TGTGCCAGCAGCTTAGGTACGCAGGGGGACTATGGCTACACCTTC.

This chain's CDR3 is CASTSGGASDYGYTF. The DNA of the CDR3 is TGTGCCAGCACCTCGGGGGGAGCCTCGGACTATGGCTACACCTTC. The genes are TRBV27 and TRBJ1-2; tentative D call: TRBD1 (5 bases). V gave up 7 bases and J gave up 3 bases, with 18 bases separating them. This CDR3 contains 15 residues. Germline CDR1 reads MNHEY; CDR2 reads SMNVEV (reference sequence).

The chain is built from TRBV29-1 and TRBJ1-2, with D unresolved. Deletions cut 4 bases from V and 1 base from J, with 7 bases between. The germline gives CDR1 SQVTM, CDR2 ANQGSEA. This CDR3 has 12 amino acids. The CDR3 sequence: CSVGPINYGYTF. The CDR3, as DNA: TGCAGCGTTGGGCCGATTAACTATGGCTACACCTTC.

The V call is TRBV7-8, the J call TRBJ1-5; 7 nucleotides match TRBD1. J lost 6 bases, V lost 2 bases, and 7 bases had no gene match. This CDR3 spans 15 amino acids. The germline CDR1 and CDR2 sequences are SGHVS and FQNEAQ. CDR3 region: CASSLNHRGFQPQHF. In DNA, the CDR3 is TGTGCCAGCAGCTTAAACCACAGGGGATTTCAGCCCCAGCATTTT.

Details on this clone: Sequence at one end of the junction differs from germline and may be a read error. The CDR3 here is CSVEGTSPSLGTQYF. In DNA, the CDR3 is TGCAGCGTCGAAGGGACTTCTCCAAGTTTGGGTACGCAGTATTTT. The J gene is TRBJ2-3, the V gene TRBV29-1, with D possibly TRBD2 on 6 matching bases. The V gene's germline CDR1 is SQVTM and CDR2 ANQGSEA. The CDR3 loop spans 15 amino acids.

The genes are TRBV7-9 and TRBJ1-1; D ambiguous. The CDR3 runs to 13 residues. V was pared by 8 bases and J by 6 bases, with 16 bases between. In germline, CDR1 is SEHNR, CDR2 FQNEAQ (reference sequence). CDR3 region: CASQFREIAEAFF. The DNA for the CDR3 is TGTGCCAGCCAATTTCGGGAGATCGCTGAAGCTTTCTTT.

The rearrangement joins TRBV27 to TRBJ2-7; 7 nucleotides line up with TRBD2. This CDR3 comprises 15 residues. The V gene's germline CDR1 is MNHEY and CDR2 SMNVEV (reference sequence). After removal of 4 bases from V and 3 bases from J, the junction contained 9 bases not matched to a gene. For the CDR3, the DNA is TGTGCCAGCAGTTCGTTGATCGCGGGGGTCTACGAGCAGTACTTC. It yields the protein CASSSLIAGVYEQYF.

This clone was seen a few times. The rearrangement joins TRBV10-3 to TRBJ1-1; 10 positions agree with TRBD1. The V and J ends lost 5 bases and 3 bases, in that order; junction bases with no gene match: 6. The CDR3 has 15 residues. The V gene's germline CDR1 is ENHRY and CDR2 SYGVKD. Here the CDR3 reads CAISFMDRGDTEAFF. CDR3 coding DNA: TGTGCCATCAGTTTCATGGACAGGGGGGACACTGAAGCTTTCTTT.

The V call is TRBV25-1, the J call TRBJ2-1, with 13 nucleotides matching TRBD2. CDR3 length: 17 residues. J gave up 7 bases and V 3 bases, and 9 bases lay outside the gene matches. In germline, CDR1 is MGHDK, CDR2 SYGVNS. CDR3 sequence reads: CASSDRTGLAGNNEQFF. The DNA for the CDR3 is TGTGCCAGCAGTGATCGCACGGGACTAGCGGGAAATAATGAGCAGTTCTTC.

This clone appeared a single time. The rearrangement uses TRBV28 and TRBJ2-7, with D perhaps TRBD2 (6 bases). The CDR3 totals 16 residues. With 6 bases removed from V and 5 bases from J, the gap between germline ends came to 23 bases. Germline V gene lookup returns CDR1 MDHEN and CDR2 SYDVKM. This CDR3 is CASSQLRGMAGDEQYF. The DNA of the CDR3 is TGTGCCAGCAGCCAGCTACGGGGGATGGCCGGGGACGAGCAGTACTTC.

This chain joins TRBV19 and TRBJ1-5, with 9 bases identical to TRBD1. The germline gives CDR1 LNHDA, CDR2 SQIVND (reference sequence). The CDR3 has 16 amino acids. J lost 0 bases, V lost 5 bases, and 5 bases had no gene match. The CDR3 spells CASSSRTGVSNQPQHF. CDR3 in DNA: TGTGCCAGTAGTTCCCGGACAGGGGTTAGCAATCAGCCCCAGCATTTT.

The chain carries TRBV12-5 and TRBJ2-7; 8 bases map to TRBD1. V was clipped by 1 base and J by 9 bases; unmatched bases: 11. The V gene's germline CDR1 is LGHNT and CDR2 FRNRAP. The CDR3 is 15 residues long. DNA for the CDR3: TGTGCTAGTGGTTTGGCAACCGGACAGGGTTCAGGGCAGTACTTC. Its protein is CASGLATGQGSGQYF.

The chain carries TRBV5-4 and TRBJ1-4, with 8 positions matching TRBD1. Trimming removed 5 bases from V and 1 base from J; junction bases left unmatched: 7. The CDR3 spans 16 residues. Per germline, CDR1 SGHNT and CDR2 YYREEE (reference sequence). The CDR3 DNA sequence: TGTGCCAGCAGTCATACACAGGGGGAAACTAATGAAAAACTGTTTTTT. This sequence encodes CASSHTQGETNEKLFF.

The table lists this clone with a few counts. This chain joins TRBV6-4 and TRBJ2-2; a weak D match, TRBD1 (5 bases). The CDR3 is made up of 14 amino acids. Between the trimmed V and J ends, which lost 2 bases and 3 bases, there was a span of 7 bases. The germline gives CDR1 MRHNA, CDR2 SNTAGT. The CDR3 loop reads CASSDTTDTGELFF. CDR3 bases: TGTGCCAGCAGTGACACGACAGACACCGGGGAGCTGTTTTTT.

The CDR3 coding sequence is TGCAGCGTTGGAACGTCGGGGACTAATGAAAAACTGTTTTTT. This codes for CSVGTSGTNEKLFF. The chain is built from TRBV29-1 and TRBJ1-4; the D is unclear. The CDR3 is 14 amino acids. Trimming shortened V by 4 bases and J by 2 bases, and 11 bases separated the two germline ends. The germline V gene has CDR1 SQVTM and CDR2 ANQGSEA.

The chain couples TRBV29-1 to TRBJ1-2; D gene unclear. CDR3 size: 13 residues. Germline lookup yields CDR1 SQVTM and CDR2 ANQGSEA. Trimming removed 5 bases from V and 5 bases from J, with 15 bases in between. This CDR3 reads CSVPVDSYYGYTF. The CDR3 nucleotides read TGCAGCGTTCCTGTGGACTCCTATTATGGCTACACCTTC. Full variable domain (missing parts from reference TRBV29-1 and TRBJ1-2): SAVISQKPSRDICQRGTSLTIQCQVDSQVTMMFWYRQQPGQSLTLIATANQGSEATYESGFVIDKFPISRPNLTFSTLTVSNMSPEDSSIYLCSVPVDSYYGYTFGSGTRLTVV.